This entry is about one T cell receptor (beta chain). This record belongs to a study of control samples from healthy donors and cancer patients. Libraries were prepared by immunoSEQ multiplex PCR; TCRdb keeps only in-frame clonotypes and omits some of them. The data contain some 140,000 clones, under 90% of them singletons. V lost 2 bases and J lost 4, with 7 bases in between. The V gene's germline CDR1 is SGHAT and CDR2 FQNNGV. The CDR3 length is 13 residues. The TCR comes from a man aged 50 to 60 with head and neck cancer. The rearrangement joins TRBV11-2 to TRBJ2-3; D remains ambiguous. The source material was PBMCs. The CDR3, as DNA: TGTGCCAGCAGCTTACCGGGTGCAGATACGCAGTATTTT. The encoded protein is CASSLPGADTQYF.